This passage covers 20 T cell receptor beta chains from one sample sequenced in a study. Amplification of TRBV12-4/TRBJ1-2 clonotypes used adaptor-ligated barcode primers. Each CDR3 protein is one row after TCRdb ran MiXCR on the multiplex PCR reads. The table includes 750 to 1,000 distinct CDR3 sequences, less than 6% detected once. The specimen sequenced was tumor-infiltrating naive CD4+ T cells sorted from the breast tumor. Subset reported: naive CD4+ T cells, CD4+CD45RA+CD25-. The receptors were sampled from a female donor with breast cancer.

This clonotype has more than one count but fewer than ten. In DNA, the CDR3 is TGTGCCGACCTAGGGGAAAACTATGGCTACACCTTC. This codes for CADLGENYGYTF. This chain links TRBV12-3 or TRBV12-4 with TRBJ1-2; D is perhaps TRBD1 (5 bases). There are 12 residues in the CDR3. With 11 bases removed from V and 2 bases from J, the gap between germline ends came to 12 bases.

By frequency in the sample, this clonotype is medium-sized. The chain combines TRBV12-3 or TRBV12-4 with TRBJ1-2; no definite D call. Trimming removed 3 bases at V and 2 bases at J, with 13 bases between. This CDR3 spans 15 amino acids. The CDR3 protein is CASSLWAERNYGYTF. The CDR3 bases are TGTGCCAGCAGTTTGTGGGCAGAACGGAACTATGGCTACACCTTC.

This clonotype counts as medium-sized (0.01 to 0.1%). The V gene is TRBV12-3 or TRBV12-4, the J gene TRBJ1-2; D gene uncertain. The length of the CDR3 is 12 residues. Trimming shortened V by 2 bases and J by 8 bases, and 9 bases separated the two germline ends. The CDR3 region is CASSLIRGGYTF. CDR3 bases: TGTGCCAGCAGTTTAATTCGGGGAGGCTACACCTTC.

The genes are TRBV12-3 or TRBV12-4 and TRBJ1-2; no firm D call. This CDR3 is built from 14 residues. Trimming removed 6 bases from V and 0 bases from J, with 11 bases in between. The CDR3 reads CASRAPGPNYGYTF. The CDR3 nucleotides are TGTGCCAGCAGGGCACCCGGACCTAACTATGGCTACACCTTC.

This clonotype is judged medium-sized. The chain carries TRBV12-3 or TRBV12-4 and TRBJ1-2; possibly TRBD1 for D (5 bases). The CDR3 has 12 residues. The V and J ends lost 5 bases and 8 bases respectively, with 12 bases between them. Here the CDR3 DNA reads TGTGCCAGCAGTGTCTCCCAGGGCGGCTACACCTTC. It specifies CASSVSQGGYTF.

Relative to its sample, this clonotype is medium-sized. The chain is built from TRBV12-3 or TRBV12-4 and TRBJ1-2, with D perhaps matching TRBD1 (6 bases). Trimming took off 11 bases at V and 8 bases at J, with 21 bases between the two ends. The CDR3 totals 13 residues. CDR3 sequence reads: CASTLRQGYGYTF. CDR3 sequence (DNA): TGTGCCTCGACATTGAGGCAGGGGTACGGCTACACCTTC.

This clonotype is large in the sample. This rearrangement joins TRBV12-3 or TRBV12-4 to TRBJ1-2, with 8 bases identical to TRBD1. The CDR3 totals 13 residues. The ends lost 5 bases at V and 4 bases at J; junction bases unmatched: 3. CDR3 DNA sequence: TGTGCCAGCAGTCTTGGACAGGGCTATGGCTACACCTTC. This codes for CASSLGQGYGYTF.

This clonotype was seen repeatedly, ten times or more. The chain carries TRBV12-3 or TRBV12-4 and TRBJ1-2; 8 bases are shared with TRBD1. The trim removed 5 bases at V and 10 bases at J, leaving 12 bases unmatched. The CDR3 is made up of 14 amino acids. CDR3 DNA sequence: TGTGCCAGCAGTCCATCGACAGGGGATCATGACTACACCTTC. As protein: CASSPSTGDHDYTF.

In its sample, this clonotype is medium-sized. V and J are TRBV12-3 or TRBV12-4 and TRBJ1-2; 7 nucleotides agree with TRBD1. Germline trimming cut 5 bases from V and 6 bases from J; bases unmatched to any gene: 12. This CDR3 is 15 amino acids long. The DNA of the CDR3 is TGTGCCAGCAGTAGCCTCCACACCGACAGGGATGGCTACACCTTC. Protein sequence: CASSSLHTDRDGYTF.

Sample share makes this clonotype large. The rearrangement links TRBV12-3 or TRBV12-4 to TRBJ1-2; a possible D gene is TRBD1 (5 bases). This CDR3 has 14 residues. Trimming pared 2 bases from V and 5 bases from J, leaving 12 bases between. CDR3 nucleotides: TGTGCCAGCAGTTTAATGTCAGGGACGTATGGCTACACCTTC. Its protein product is CASSLMSGTYGYTF.

This clonotype is large in the sample. The rearrangement links TRBV12-3 or TRBV12-4 to TRBJ1-2, with D perhaps matching TRBD1 (5 bases). V was shortened by 6 bases and J by 3 bases, with 14 bases between the two germline ends. This CDR3 region has 14 residues. As DNA, the CDR3 is TGTGCCAGCAGAACGACAGTGGGTGACTATGGCTACACCTTC. Translation gives CASRTTVGDYGYTF.

This clonotype showed up many times. The chain carries TRBV12-3 or TRBV12-4 and TRBJ1-2, with D possibly being TRBD1 (6 bases). V was cut by 4 bases and J by 4 bases, with 10 bases left in between. The CDR3 length is 13 residues. CDR3 bases: TGTGCCAGCAGTTACGACAGGAGCTATGGCTACACCTTC. Translating gives CASSYDRSYGYTF.

By its share, this clonotype is medium-sized. This rearrangement joins TRBV12-3 or TRBV12-4 to TRBJ1-2, with 7 bases that match TRBD1. Trimming cost V 5 bases and J 1 base; bases outside gene matches: 13. There are 17 residues in the CDR3. For the CDR3, the DNA is TGTGCCAGCAGTCGTCTCCTACAGGGGCGAAGTAACTATGGCTACACCTTC. This sequence encodes CASSRLLQGRSNYGYTF.

By share, this clonotype counts as medium-sized. The chain combines TRBV12-3 or TRBV12-4 with TRBJ1-2, with D hard to call. CDR3 length: 15 amino acids. V was pared by 1 base and J by 4 bases, with 13 bases between. The CDR3 nucleotides are TGTGCCAGCAGTTTAGGAGTAAGTCCTACCTATGGCTACACCTTC. Protein sequence: CASSLGVSPTYGYTF.

By proportion, this clonotype is medium-sized (0.01 to 0.1%). The rearrangement links TRBV12-3 or TRBV12-4 to TRBJ1-2; D not resolved. The CDR3 has 12 amino acids. Trimming took 4 bases from V and 4 from J, leaving 7 bases between them. In DNA, the CDR3 is TGTGCCAGCAGTTCCCACAGCTATGGCTACACCTTC. This encodes CASSSHSYGYTF.

This clonotype was counted at least ten times. The chain is built from TRBV12-3 or TRBV12-4 and TRBJ1-2, with D possibly being TRBD1 (5 bases). The CDR3 runs to 14 residues. V lost 1 base and J lost 8, with 14 bases in between. CDR3 protein: CASSLGNRRDGYTF. The CDR3 DNA reads TGTGCCAGCAGTTTAGGAAACAGGAGGGACGGCTACACCTTC.

The table lists this clonotype with many counts. The chain has TRBV12-3 or TRBV12-4 and TRBJ1-2, with D possibly being TRBD1 (6 bases). V was pared by 6 bases and J by 9 bases, with 20 bases between. This CDR3 has 14 residues. The CDR3 protein is CASSGQHLVRRYTF. CDR3 nucleotide sequence: TGTGCCAGCAGCGGACAGCATTTAGTCAGGCGCTACACCTTC.

This clonotype is medium-sized by share. CDR3 sequence (DNA): TGTGCCAGCAGTTTTGTGGGTTATGGCTACACCTTC. It translates to CASSFVGYGYTF. The J gene is TRBJ1-2, the V gene TRBV12-3 or TRBV12-4; D is uncertain. There are 12 residues in the CDR3. V lost 3 bases and J 5 bases, leaving 7 bases between the germline ends.

This sequence joins TRBV12-3 or TRBV12-4 and TRBJ1-2; D is possibly TRBD1 (6 bases). The V gene lost 8 bases and the J gene lost 8 bases, with 15 bases spanning the gap. This CDR3 region has 12 residues. The chain's CDR3 is CASGIRQEGYTF. The CDR3 nucleotides read TGTGCCAGCGGTATTCGACAGGAAGGCTACACCTTC.

This clonotype was counted ten times or more. The chain has TRBV12-3 or TRBV12-4 and TRBJ1-2, with a tentative D call TRBD1 (6 bases). Trimming took 2 bases from V and 6 from J, leaving 10 bases between them. CDR3 length: 13 residues. In DNA, the CDR3 is TGTGCCAGCAGTTTAACAGGGTGGGATGGCTACACCTTC. Translated, it gives CASSLTGWDGYTF.